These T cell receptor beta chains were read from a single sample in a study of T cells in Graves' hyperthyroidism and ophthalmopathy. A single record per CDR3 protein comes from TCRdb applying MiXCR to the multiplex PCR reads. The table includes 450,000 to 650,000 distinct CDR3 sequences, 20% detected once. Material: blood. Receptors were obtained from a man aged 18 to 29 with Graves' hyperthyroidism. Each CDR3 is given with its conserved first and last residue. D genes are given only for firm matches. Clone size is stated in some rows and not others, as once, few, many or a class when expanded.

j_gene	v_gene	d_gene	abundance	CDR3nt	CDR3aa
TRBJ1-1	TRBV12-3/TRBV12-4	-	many	TGTGCCAGCAGTCCATTGGGGGTCCCTTGGGCTTTCTTT	CASSPLGVPWAFF
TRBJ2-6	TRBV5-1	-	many	TGCGCCGGCAGCTTTGGACCTGGGGCCAACGTCCTGACTTTC	CAGSFGPGANVLTF
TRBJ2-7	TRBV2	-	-	TGTGCCAGCAGTGGCGGAATGGGGCGCGAGCAGTACTTC	CASSGGMGREQYF
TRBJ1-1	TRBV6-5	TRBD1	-	TGTGCCAGCAGTTACTCGGGACAGATAGGCACTGAAGCTCGCTTT	CASSYSGQIGTEARF
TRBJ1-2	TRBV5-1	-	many	TGCGCCAGCAGCTTGGACGGTACGAACTATGGCTACACCTTC	CASSLDGTNYGYTF
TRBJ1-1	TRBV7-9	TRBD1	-	TGTGCCAGCACCGGACAGGGGTTAACTGAAGCTTTCTTT	CASTGQGLTEAFF
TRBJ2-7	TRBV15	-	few	TGTGCCACCAGCAGAGAGCAGGGTCCGGGTACACACCTTGAGCAGTACTTC	CATSREQGPGTHLEQYF
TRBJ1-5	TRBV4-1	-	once	TGCGCCAGCAGCCAAGGCAGGGGACGCAATCAGCCCCAGCATTTT	CASSQGRGRNQPQHF
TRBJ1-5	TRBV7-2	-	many	TGTGCCAGCAGCCCACTCCGAACCAAGGGAAAGGCTAGCAATCAGCCCCAGCATTTT	CASSPLRTKGKASNQPQHF
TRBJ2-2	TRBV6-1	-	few	TGTGCCAGCACGCCCGAAGGACAGACGAACACCGGGGAGCTGCTTTTT	CASTPEGQTNTGELLF
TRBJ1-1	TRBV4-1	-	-	TGCGCCAGCAGCCAACTCCCTCGGGACTCTGAAGCTTTCTTT	CASSQLPRDSEAFF
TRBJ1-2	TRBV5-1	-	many	TGCGCCAGCAGCCCCGTAGGGGGAATCTATGGCTACACCTTC	CASSPVGGIYGYTF
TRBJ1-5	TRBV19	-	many	TGTGCCAGTAGTATAACTATATATAGCAATCAGCCCCAGCATTTT	CASSITIYSNQPQHF
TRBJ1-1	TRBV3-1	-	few	TGTGCCAGCAGCCAAGACGGGATCCTGGGTGGCGCCACTGAAGCTTTCTTT	CASSQDGILGGATEAFF
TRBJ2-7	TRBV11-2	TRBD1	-	TGTGCCAGCAGATCCTTACAGGGGACCTACGAGCAGTACTTC	CASRSLQGTYEQYF
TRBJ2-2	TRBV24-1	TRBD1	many	TGTGCCGCCAGTGATTACGGGACAGGGGGTAACACCGGGGAGCTGTTTTTT	CAASDYGTGGNTGELFF
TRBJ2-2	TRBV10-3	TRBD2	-	TGTGCCATCAGTGATACAAAAACGGGACTATTAGGTTCCGGGGAGCTGTTTTTT	CAISDTKTGLLGSGELFF
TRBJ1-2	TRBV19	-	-	TGTGCCAGTATTCGGGCAGGGGAGAGCTATGGCTACACCTTC	CASIRAGESYGYTF
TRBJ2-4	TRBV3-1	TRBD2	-	TGTGCCAGCAGCCAAGGCGCCGGGGGGGCACAGTACTTC	CASSQGAGGAQYF
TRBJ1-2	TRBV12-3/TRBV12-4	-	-	TGTGCCAGCAGTTGCCGGACGGAGTACAGTCTCTATGGCTACACCTTC	CASSCRTEYSLYGYTF
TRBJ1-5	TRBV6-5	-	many	TGTGCCAGCAGCCTTGGGGGGGGGGATAATCAGCCCCAGCATTTT	CASSLGGGDNQPQHF
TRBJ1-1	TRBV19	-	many	TGTGCCAGTACCCTAGAAGGAGTTGAAGCTTTCTTT	CASTLEGVEAFF
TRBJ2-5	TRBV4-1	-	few	TGCGCCAGCAGCCGGGCCCTGGGGGGAGAGACCCAGTACTTC	CASSRALGGETQYF
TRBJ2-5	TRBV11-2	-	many	TGTGCCAGCAGCTATACAGGGTTGGGAGAGACCCAGTACTTC	CASSYTGLGETQYF
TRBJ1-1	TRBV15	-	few	TGTGCCACCAGCAGACAGAGCCAGGGTACAGCTTTCTTT	CATSRQSQGTAFF
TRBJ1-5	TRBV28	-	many	TGTGCCAGCAGTTTTCGGGGGGATCGTCAGCCCCAGCATTTT	CASSFRGDRQPQHF
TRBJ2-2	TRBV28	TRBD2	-	TGTGCCAGCACATATCGCGGGGGGCCCACCGGGGAGCTGTTTTTT	CASTYRGGPTGELFF
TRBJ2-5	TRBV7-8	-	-	TGTGCCAGCAGCTCTACCTACAGGGAGTGGACCCAGTACTTC	CASSSTYREWTQYF
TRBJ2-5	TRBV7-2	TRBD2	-	TGTGCCAGCAGCCCGCTAGCGGGATCCGAGACCCAGTACTTC	CASSPLAGSETQYF
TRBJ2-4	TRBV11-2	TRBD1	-	TGTGCCAGCAGCCTCACAGGGGCTCATCCCAACATTCAGTACTTC	CASSLTGAHPNIQYF
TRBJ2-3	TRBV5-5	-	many	TGTGCCAGCAGCATGGACAGAAATACGCAGTATTTT	CASSMDRNTQYF
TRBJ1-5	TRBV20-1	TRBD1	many	TGCAGTGCTAGACGCGGGACAGGGGGAATTAGCAATCAGCCCCAGCATTTT	CSARRGTGGISNQPQHF
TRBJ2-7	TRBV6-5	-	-	TGTGCCAGCAGTTTAACCCCTAACTACGAGCAGTACTTC	CASSLTPNYEQYF
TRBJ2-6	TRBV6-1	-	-	TGTGCCAGCACCGCCGGGGCCGGATCGTCTGGGGCCAACGTCCTGACTTTC	CASTAGAGSSGANVLTF
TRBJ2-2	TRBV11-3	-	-	TGTGCCAGCAGCCGGGTTTCGAACACCGGGGAGCTGTTTTTT	CASSRVSNTGELFF
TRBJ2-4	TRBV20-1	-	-	TGCAGTGCTAGAGATCAGGGGTTCCAAAACATTAAGTACTTC	CSARDQGFQNIKYF
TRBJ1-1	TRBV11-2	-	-	TGTGCCAGCAGCTCCCGACGGGGCTGGACTGAAGCTTTCTTT	CASSSRRGWTEAFF
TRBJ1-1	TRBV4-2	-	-	TGTGCCAGCAGCCCCAACCCCGACCCAACTACGAACACTGAAGCTTTCTTT	CASSPNPDPTTNTEAFF
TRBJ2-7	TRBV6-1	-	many	TGTGCCAGCAGCCGAAGGGCGGAGAGCTCCTACGAGCAGTACTTC	CASSRRAESSYEQYF
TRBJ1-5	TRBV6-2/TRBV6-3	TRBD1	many	TGTGCCAGCACCCGGGGGACAGTGGGAAATCAGCCCCAGCATTTT	CASTRGTVGNQPQHF
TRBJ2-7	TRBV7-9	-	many	TGTGCCAGCAGCTTAGGTGCGTGGGAGCAGTACTTC	CASSLGAWEQYF
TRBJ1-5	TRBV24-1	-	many	TGTGCCACCAGTGAATCCGGACAGTCCAATCAGCCCCAGCATTTT	CATSESGQSNQPQHF
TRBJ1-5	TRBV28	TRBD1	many	TGTGCCAGCAGTTTCAGGGACAGGGGCGGGCAGCCCCAGCATTTT	CASSFRDRGGQPQHF
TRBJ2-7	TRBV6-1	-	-	TGTGCCAGCAGTGAAGCGCAGAAGACAGAGGTCTACGAGCAGTACTTC	CASSEAQKTEVYEQYF
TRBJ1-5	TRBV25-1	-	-	TGTGCCAGCAGTGGAGATGGAAATAGCAATCAGCCCCAGCATTTT	CASSGDGNSNQPQHF
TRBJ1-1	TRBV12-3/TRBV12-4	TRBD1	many	TGTGCCAGCAGGACAGGGGCCACTGAAGCTTTCTTT	CASRTGATEAFF
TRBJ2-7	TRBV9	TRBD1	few	TGTGCCAGCAGCGCGGCAGGGGGCCCCTCCTACGAGCAGTACTTC	CASSAAGGPSYEQYF
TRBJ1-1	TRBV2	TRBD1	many	TGTGCCAGCAAAACAGGGGGCGGGGGAGCTTTCTTT	CASKTGGGGAFF
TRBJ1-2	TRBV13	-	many	TGTGCCAGCAGCCCTCGGGGAGCTAACTATGGCTACACCTTC	CASSPRGANYGYTF
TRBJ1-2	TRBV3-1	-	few	TGTGCCAGCAGTCCCAATGGCCAGGCAGCTTTCTATGGCTACACCTTC	CASSPNGQAAFYGYTF
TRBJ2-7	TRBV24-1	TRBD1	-	TGTGCCACCAGGAAACCCCCGGGACAGGGCACCTACGAGCAGTACTTC	CATRKPPGQGTYEQYF
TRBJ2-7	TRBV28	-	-	TGTGCCAGCACCCCCATTCGTCAGTACGAGCAGTACTTC	CASTPIRQYEQYF
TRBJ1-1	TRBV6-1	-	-	TGTGCCAGCAGTGAAGCAACAGGGTACACTGAAGCTTTCTTT	CASSEATGYTEAFF